Shown below are 14 T cell receptor beta chains from a single sample sequenced in a study of T-cell reconstitution after alpha-beta-depleted transplantation in children. Preparation of the TCRbeta library was carried out with unique molecular identifiers. TCRdb re-analysed the PCR reads in MiXCR, keeping a single row per CDR3 protein. The sample shows a few hundred thousand distinct CDR3 sequences, roughly 20% of them seen only once. Source: PBMCs from the stem cell graft donor, taken from the stem cell graft. These receptors originate from a human donor who donated a stem cell graft to a child with acute myeloid leukemia.

This clonotype was recorded a few times. The chain employs TRBV5-1 and TRBJ2-1; 10 bases fit TRBD2. Looked up from germline, CDR1 is SGHRS and CDR2 is YFSETQ. The ends lost 3 bases at V and 8 bases at J; junction bases unmatched: 8. The CDR3 has 15 amino acids. CDR3 sequence: CASSSAGGPKDEQFF. In DNA form, the CDR3 reads TGCGCCAGCAGCTCAGCGGGAGGGCCTAAAGATGAGCAGTTCTTC.

This clonotype has more than one count but fewer than ten. V and J are TRBV11-2 and TRBJ2-1, with TRBD2 identical over 13 bases. V was pared by 5 bases and J by 9 bases, with 7 bases of the junction left unmatched. CDR3 length: 15 amino acids. Germline values: CDR1 SGHAT, CDR2 FQNNGV. CDR3 nucleotide sequence: TGTGCCAGCAGCATACTAGCGGGAGGGCCGGTTGAGCAGTTCTTC. Translated: CASSILAGGPVEQFF.

The V call is TRBV21-1, the J call TRBJ2-2; TRBD2 is the table's D call, not checked against the DNA. TRBV21-1 is reported as a pseudogene. This CDR3 contains 22 residues. CDR3 sequence: CASSEVPGTSGGTTANTGELFF. The DNA for the CDR3 is TGTGCCAGCAGCGAAGTCCCCGGGACTAGCGGGGGAACAACAGCGAACACCGGGGAGCTGTTTTTT.

This clonotype was seen more than once but under ten times. The V and J genes are TRBV12-3 or TRBV12-4 and TRBJ2-4; 11 bases align to TRBD2. Trimming cost V 5 bases and J 0 bases; bases outside gene matches: 3. The CDR3 extends over 16 amino acids. The CDR3 coding sequence is TGTGCCAGCAGTGTGACTAGCGGGATAGCCAAAAACATTCAGTACTTC. It translates to CASSVTSGIAKNIQYF.

This chain joins TRBV20-1 and TRBJ1-4; tentatively, D is TRBD1 (5 bases). Germline assignment: CDR1 DFQATT and CDR2 SNEGSKA (reference sequence). V was trimmed by 8 bases and J by 6 bases, leaving 13 bases between them. The CDR3 runs 12 residues. The CDR3 sequence: CSPGAVDEKLFF. CDR3 in DNA: TGCAGTCCCGGGGCAGTTGATGAAAAACTGTTTTTT.

This clonotype was counted only a few times. The J gene is TRBJ2-3, the V gene TRBV21-1; the table's D gene call, TRBD1, was not cross checked with the DNA. TRBV21-1 is an annotated pseudogene. This CDR3 region has 21 residues. In DNA, the CDR3 is TGTGCCAGCAGCAAAGTCCACGCCCCTCCCCAGACAGGGCCTAGCACAGATACGCAGTATTTT. It is translated as CASSKVHAPPQTGPSTDTQYF.

This clonotype was seen ten or more times. The genes are TRBV9 and TRBJ2-1, with D perhaps given as TRBD1 or TRBD2 (6 bases each). The CDR3 contains 15 residues. Germline CDR1 is SGDLS and CDR2 is YYNGEE. Trimming cost V 0 bases and J 7 bases, with 14 bases left between them. CDR3 amino acids: CASSVGGGMGNEQFF. The CDR3 DNA reads TGTGCCAGCAGCGTAGGAGGGGGGATGGGAAATGAGCAGTTCTTC.

The CDR3 DNA reads as TGTGCCAGCAGCCGGGGCTCGGGATTGGGGAAAGAGACCCAGTACTTC. This sequence encodes CASSRGSGLGKETQYF. The chain links TRBV7-8 to TRBJ2-5; either TRBD1 or TRBD2 may fit D (5 bases each). From germline, CDR1 is SGHVS and CDR2 FQNEAQ. The CDR3 totals 16 residues. Trimming stripped 5 bases from V and 3 bases from J, with 19 bases between. The whole variable domain, remainder taken from reference TRBV7-8 and TRBJ2-5, is GAGVSQSPRYKVAKRGQDVALRCDPISGHVSLFWYQQALGQGPEFLTYFQNEAQLDKSGLPSDRFFAERPEGSVSTLKIQRTQQEDSAVYLCASSRGSGLGKETQYFGPGTRLLVL.

CDR3 amino acids: CASSLGDLRWTGELFF. CDR3 nucleotides: TGTGCCAGCAGCCTGGGGGACCTTCGGTGGACCGGGGAGCTGTTTTTT. The V gene is TRBV7-8, the J gene TRBJ2-2, with D possibly being TRBD1 or TRBD2 (5 bases each). Per germline, CDR1 SGHVS and CDR2 FQNEAQ. V shed 5 bases and J shed 5 bases, with 18 bases lying between them. This CDR3 spans 16 amino acids.

The chain couples TRBV5-8 to TRBJ1-1, with TRBD1 matching over 8 bases. Per germline, CDR1 SGHTS and CDR2 YDEGEE. The CDR3 is made up of 16 amino acids. Trimming removed 6 bases from V and 5 bases from J; junction bases left unmatched: 15. This CDR3 is CASIPQTTGAMTEAFF. The CDR3 DNA reads as TGTGCCAGCATCCCACAGACGACAGGGGCCATGACTGAAGCTTTCTTT. Drawing the rest from reference TRBV5-8 and TRBJ1-1, the complete variable domain is EAGVTQSPTHLIKTRGQQATLRCSPISGHTSVYWYQQALGLGLQFLLWYDEGEERNRGNFPPRFSGRQFPNYSSELNVNALELEDSALYLCASIPQTTGAMTEAFFGQGTRLTVV.

J is TRBJ2-7 and V is TRBV5-1, with D unclear. This CDR3 has 14 residues. Trimming pared 6 bases from V and 0 bases from J, leaving 13 bases between. Germline assignment: CDR1 SGHRS and CDR2 YFSETQ. The chain's CDR3 is CASTLEWSSYEQYF. As DNA, the CDR3 is TGCGCCAGCACCCTAGAGTGGAGCTCCTACGAGCAGTACTTC.

This rearrangement joins TRBV7-9 to TRBJ2-1; TRBD2 matches 10 bases. The CDR3 contains 15 residues. Germline CDR1 reads SEHNR; CDR2 reads FQNEAQ (reference sequence). V gave up 5 bases and J gave up 8 bases; unmatched junction bases: 9. The CDR3 is CASSRYLAGGHEQFF. The CDR3 DNA follows: TGTGCCAGCAGCCGGTATTTAGCGGGAGGTCATGAGCAGTTCTTC.

The chain has TRBV12-3 or TRBV12-4 and TRBJ2-1; D is possibly TRBD2 (6 bases). The CDR3 spans 16 residues. V was trimmed by 7 bases and J by 1 base, leaving 17 bases between them. CDR3 loop: CASTTAGARSYNEQFF. Written as DNA, the CDR3 is TGTGCCAGCACAACAGCGGGCGCAAGGTCCTACAATGAGCAGTTCTTC.

This clonotype was counted at least ten times. V is TRBV5-1 and J is TRBJ2-7; 8 nucleotides agree with TRBD2. This CDR3 contains 13 residues. CDR1 is SGHRS and CDR2 is YFSETQ in the germline V gene. With V trimmed by 6 bases and J by 6 bases, 8 bases remained unmatched. Here the CDR3 reads CASTSPGLGEQYF. For the CDR3, the DNA is TGCGCCAGCACGTCGCCGGGACTAGGCGAGCAGTACTTC.